This paragraph reports one TCR beta chain. The germline and genes are mouse ones. Read sequence stops 1 residue before the CDR3 end, and the germline J gene provides the missing end. The sample belongs to a study of tissue T cells after allogeneic stem cell transplantation. Here immunoSEQ multiplex PCR was the method, and the copy in TCRdb shows in-frame clones only, minus some. Seen here are some 4,100 clones, around 45% observed once, and the top ten hold approximately 28%. The ends lost 3 bases at V and 8 bases at J; junction bases unmatched: 8. The CDR3 is 15 amino acids. CDR1 is LGHDT, CDR2 YNNKQL, per germline (reference sequence). Documented time point: mouse harvest day 14 after allogeneic transplant. Mouse grafts combined 10^7 T-cell-depleted bone marrow cells with 10^6 splenic CD5+ T cells. Tissues came from B6→BALB/c major-mismatch GVHD mice at day 7 or 14.

The clonotype originates from a female BALB/c mouse given C57BL/6 T cells with graft-versus-host disease after an allogeneic hematopoietic cell transplant. Sequenced material: gut tissue. V gene TRBV4 combines with J gene TRBJ2-5, with 10 bases lining up with TRBD2. Partial CDR3 DNA: TGTGCCAGCAGCTACTGGGGGGGCGCGAGGGGCACCCAGTAC. The encoded protein is CASSYWGGARGTQY. The full CDR3 protein is CASSYWGGARGTQYF.